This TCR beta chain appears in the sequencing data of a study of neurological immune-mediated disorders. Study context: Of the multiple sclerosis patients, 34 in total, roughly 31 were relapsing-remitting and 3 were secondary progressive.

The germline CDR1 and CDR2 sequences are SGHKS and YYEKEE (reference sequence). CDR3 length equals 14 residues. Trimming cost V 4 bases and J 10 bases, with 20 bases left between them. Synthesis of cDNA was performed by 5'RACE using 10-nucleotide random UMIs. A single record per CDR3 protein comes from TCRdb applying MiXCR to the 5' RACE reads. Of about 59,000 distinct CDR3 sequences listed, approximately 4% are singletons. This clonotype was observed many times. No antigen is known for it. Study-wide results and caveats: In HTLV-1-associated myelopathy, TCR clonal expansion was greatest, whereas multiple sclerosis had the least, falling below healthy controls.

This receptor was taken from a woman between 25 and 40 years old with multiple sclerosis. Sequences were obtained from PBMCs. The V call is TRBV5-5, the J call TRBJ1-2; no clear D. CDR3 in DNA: TGTGCCAGCAGCGTGGACTCAAACACCCATGCCTACACCTTC. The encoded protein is CASSVDSNTHAYTF.